These 29 T cell receptor beta chains were all obtained from the same sample, sequenced in a study of blood T cell repertoires in COVID-19. The assay was immunoSEQ multiplex PCR, and TCRdb's table has in-frame clones only and misses some. Here the sample spans around 280,000 clones, 90% being singletons. The sample consisted of PBMCs or T cells enriched from blood (not recorded which). These TCRs come from a woman aged 18-35 years with acute COVID-19.

The V call is TRBV3-1 (or the pseudogene TRBV3-2), the J call TRBJ1-2, with 8 bases matching TRBD1. This CDR3 region has 15 residues. Losses at the gene ends were 4 bases for V and 2 bases for J; bases not matched to a gene: 6. CDR1 and CDR2 (germline): LGHDT, YNNKEL (reference sequence). CDR3 region: CASSRGTGPNYGYTF. CDR3 DNA: TGTGCCAGCAGCCGAGGGACAGGACCCAACTATGGCTACACCTTC.

J is TRBJ1-1 and V is TRBV29-1; TRBD1 matches at 7 bases. J lost 3 bases, V lost 5 bases, and 6 bases had no gene match. This CDR3 is 13 amino acids long. The germline gives CDR1 SQVTM, CDR2 ANQGSEA. The chain's CDR3 is CSVSRQGHTEAFF. The CDR3 bases are TGCAGCGTTTCGCGACAGGGTCACACTGAAGCTTTCTTT.

The J gene is TRBJ1-5, the V gene TRBV4-2, with 7 positions matching TRBD1. J was trimmed by 4 bases and V by 0 bases; bases with no gene match: 6. Germline lookup yields CDR1 LGHNA and CDR2 YNFKEQ. This CDR3 has 16 residues. CDR3 loop: CASSQDIGRGNQPQHF. CDR3 coding DNA: TGTGCCAGCAGCCAAGATATTGGCAGGGGGAATCAGCCCCAGCATTTT.

V gene TRBV18 combines with J gene TRBJ2-3; no reliable D call. There are 15 residues in the CDR3. V dropped 11 bases and J dropped 0 bases, with 18 bases sitting between them. The germline CDR1 and CDR2 sequences are KGHSH and LQKENI. The CDR3 sequence is CASLGSPTSTDTQYF. In DNA, the CDR3 is TGTGCCTCCCTGGGCAGCCCTACTAGCACAGATACGCAGTATTTT.

The J gene is TRBJ2-7, the V gene TRBV7-2, with a possible D match to TRBD1 (5 bases). V shed 3 bases and J shed 3 bases, with 15 bases lying between them. The CDR3 is 15 amino acids. Germline values: CDR1 SGHTA, CDR2 FQGNSA. The CDR3 protein is CASSFGVLRGYEQYF. CDR3 nucleotides: TGTGCCAGCAGCTTCGGAGTCCTTAGGGGCTACGAGCAGTACTTC.

J is TRBJ2-3 and V is TRBV6-2 or TRBV6-3; 8 bases are a match to TRBD2. Trimming removed 5 bases from V and 6 bases from J; junction bases left unmatched: 13. The CDR3 extends over 16 amino acids. Germline V lookup: CDR1 MNHEY, CDR2 SVGEGT. CDR3 protein: CASSVVAGMGIDTQYF. The DNA of the CDR3 is TGTGCCAGCAGTGTAGTAGCGGGAATGGGCATTGATACGCAGTATTTT.

The chain employs TRBV7-6 and TRBJ2-7; 10 bases map to TRBD1. The CDR3 is made up of 14 amino acids. After removal of 5 bases from V and 4 bases from J, the junction contained 5 bases not matched to a gene. Germline V CDR1 and CDR2: SGHVS, FNYEAQ. The DNA for the CDR3 is TGTGCCAGCAGCCCATGGGACAGGGGTTACGAGCAGTACTTC. Its protein is CASSPWDRGYEQYF.

The chain links TRBV28 to TRBJ2-7; possible D gene TRBD1, 6 bases. CDR3 size: 12 residues. Germline CDR1 is MDHEN and CDR2 is SYDVKM. V was cut by 6 bases and J by 12 bases, with 18 bases left in between. CDR3 sequence: CASSSEGQRGYF. CDR3 coding DNA: TGTGCCAGCAGCTCAGAGGGACAACGGGGGTACTTC.

The rearrangement links TRBV4-2 to TRBJ1-5; TRBD1 agrees at 7 bases. The CDR3 extends over 15 amino acids. Looked up from germline, CDR1 is LGHNA and CDR2 is YNFKEQ. The V gene end was trimmed by 4 bases and the J gene end by 5 bases; junction bases not matched to a gene: 8. The CDR3 region has the DNA TGTGCCAGCAGCCGTAGAGGGGGCCCCGATCAGCCCCAGCATTTT. It encodes CASSRRGGPDQPQHF.

The rearrangement joins TRBV27 to TRBJ1-6; perhaps TRBD1 as D (6 bases). CDR3 length: 17 residues. V was clipped by 2 bases and J by 4 bases, with 15 bases between them. CDR1 is MNHEY, CDR2 SMNVEV, per germline (reference sequence). The CDR3 DNA follows: TGTGCCAGCAGTTTAGGAGCTGGGACAAAATATAATTCACCCCTCCACTTT. It yields the protein CASSLGAGTKYNSPLHF.

This clone was observed once. The same CDR3 arises from other DNA sequences in this sample as well. V gene TRBV28 combines with J gene TRBJ1-2; 7 bases are shared with TRBD1. CDR3 length equals 13 residues. The germline V gene has CDR1 MDHEN and CDR2 SYDVKM. Losses at the gene ends were 2 bases for V and 5 bases for J; bases not matched to a gene: 2. CDR3 residues: CASSLEGAYGYTF. The DNA for the CDR3 is TGTGCCAGCAGTTTAGAGGGGGCGTATGGCTACACCTTC.

This chain connects TRBV2 to TRBJ1-1; D is undetermined. Germline-derived CDR1 and CDR2 are SNHLY and FYNNEI. This CDR3 has 14 amino acids. Between the trimmed V and J ends, which lost 7 bases and 5 bases, there was a span of 17 bases. CDR3: CASNPGRELTEAFF. CDR3 DNA: TGTGCCAGCAACCCCGGGAGGGAGTTAACTGAAGCTTTCTTT.

V and J are TRBV27 and TRBJ1-5, with 12 bases that match TRBD1. V was pared by 6 bases and J by 3 bases, with 9 bases of the junction left unmatched. Germline V gene sequence: CDR1 MNHEY, CDR2 SMNVEV (reference sequence). The CDR3 has 17 residues. The CDR3 bases are TGTGCCAGCAGAAGTGGGACAGGGGGCTTCGTCAATCAGCCCCAGCATTTT. This encodes CASRSGTGGFVNQPQHF.

As to this clone: One junction end disagrees with the germline gene, perhaps due to a read error. The rearrangement uses TRBV7-8 and TRBJ2-7, with 10 bases matching TRBD2. The CDR3 length is 16 residues. Germline CDR1 and CDR2: SGHVS and FQNEAQ. The CDR3 DNA reads TGTGCCAGCAGCCTAGCGTTTCTAGCGGGAGCATACGAGCAGTACTTC. Protein sequence: CASSLAFLAGAYEQYF.

The chain joins TRBV29-1 to TRBJ1-1; 8 bases are a match to TRBD1. Germline loops: CDR1 SQVTM, CDR2 ANQGSEA. Trimming took 1 base from V and 6 from J; bases not matched to a gene: 16. The CDR3 is 17 residues long. The CDR3 DNA reads as TGCAGCGTTGAAGCTAGACCCGGGGACAGGCCGGAGGCTGAAGCTTTCTTT. Translation gives CSVEARPGDRPEAEAFF.

V usage is TRBV18 and J usage is TRBJ2-7, with TRBD2 identical over 11 bases. CDR1 is KGHSH, CDR2 LQKENI, per germline. There are 16 residues in the CDR3. V was pared by 4 bases and J by 6 bases, with 11 bases of the junction left unmatched. The CDR3 DNA sequence: TGTGCCAGCTCACAGGTAGAACTAGCGGGAGTAGGCGAGCAGTACTTC. This encodes CASSQVELAGVGEQYF.

The chain couples TRBV7-3 to TRBJ2-7; 7 positions agree with TRBD2. Germline V CDR1 and CDR2: SGHTA, FQGTGA. The V and J ends lost 1 base and 1 base, in that order; junction bases with no gene match: 4. The CDR3 totals 15 residues. In nucleotides, the CDR3 is TGTGCCAGCAGCTTAAAGGCGGGAGTATCCTACGAGCAGTACTTC. Its protein product is CASSLKAGVSYEQYF.

This chain connects TRBV25-1 to TRBJ2-6; D call uncertain. The CDR3 is 18 amino acids. The germline V and J ends were trimmed by 4 bases and 0 bases, with 16 bases remaining between them. The V gene's germline CDR1 is MGHDK and CDR2 SYGVNS. CDR3 protein: CASSGSFSSVSGANVLTF. The CDR3 nucleotides are TGTGCCAGCAGTGGATCGTTCTCCAGTGTCTCTGGGGCCAACGTCCTGACTTTC.

This chain uses TRBV7-6 with TRBJ2-1, with 12 bases identical to TRBD2. Germline assignment: CDR1 SGHVS and CDR2 FNYEAQ. The CDR3 spans 15 residues. J lost 8 bases, V lost 0 bases, and 2 bases had no gene match. CDR3 sequence: CASSLAGLAGHEQFF. The CDR3 DNA sequence: TGTGCCAGCAGCTTAGCGGGACTAGCGGGTCATGAGCAGTTCTTC.

The chain is built from TRBV27 and TRBJ2-2; weak D call: TRBD2 (6 bases). CDR3 length: 14 amino acids. Germline CDR1 MNHEY, CDR2 SMNVEV (reference sequence). Trimming took 7 bases from V and 2 from J, leaving 11 bases between them. The CDR3 DNA is TGTGCCAGCACCCGGGACTTCAACACCGGGGAGCTGTTTTTT. It specifies CASTRDFNTGELFF.

The chain recombines TRBV11-3 with TRBJ2-2, with 8 bases identical to TRBD1. Germline V lookup: CDR1 SGHNT, CDR2 YENEEA. The CDR3 consists of 15 residues. With V trimmed by 6 bases and J by 1 base, 4 bases remained unmatched. The CDR3 DNA reads as TGTGCCAGCAGATTTGGGACAGGGAACACCGGGGAGCTGTTTTTT. Translated: CASRFGTGNTGELFF.

The chain joins TRBV7-2 to TRBJ2-7; 11 nucleotides line up with TRBD2. Germline CDR1 SGHTA, CDR2 FQGNSA. This CDR3 comprises 15 residues. V was clipped by 6 bases and J by 3 bases; unmatched bases: 7. CDR3 sequence (DNA): TGTGCCAGCAGGCAAACTAGCGGGGGTCACTACGAGCAGTACTTC. Translating it yields CASRQTSGGHYEQYF.

The genes are TRBV18 and TRBJ1-1; a weak D match, TRBD1 (6 bases). The CDR3 length is 15 residues. Trimming stripped 4 bases from V and 0 bases from J, with 12 bases between. Germline-derived CDR1 and CDR2 are KGHSH and LQKENI. CDR3 region: CASSQSRDMNTEAFF. CDR3 sequence (DNA): TGTGCCAGCTCACAATCGAGGGACATGAACACTGAAGCTTTCTTT.

The chain is built from TRBV14 and TRBJ1-1; 8 nucleotides agree with TRBD1. The ends lost 1 base at V and 3 bases at J; junction bases unmatched: 4. The CDR3 length is 15 residues. Germline V gene lookup returns CDR1 SGHDN and CDR2 FVKESK. CDR3 coding DNA: TGTGCCAGCAGCCAAGGGACAGGGACCTACACTGAAGCTTTCTTT. This sequence encodes CASSQGTGTYTEAFF.

The chain carries TRBV10-3 and TRBJ1-2; perhaps TRBD1 as D (5 bases). V lost 5 bases, J lost 4 bases, and 8 bases lay in between. The CDR3 is 12 amino acids. From germline, CDR1 is ENHRY and CDR2 SYGVKD. CDR3 protein: CAISSTGYGYTF. The CDR3 DNA is TGTGCCATCAGTTCTACAGGCTATGGCTACACCTTC.

This clone appeared once. The chain recombines TRBV19 with TRBJ2-5, with 9 bases fitting TRBD1. The CDR3 length is 14 residues. CDR1 and CDR2 (germline): LNHDA, SQIVND (reference sequence). Germline trimming cut 1 base from V and 6 bases from J; bases unmatched to any gene: 3. The CDR3 reads CASSIVTGGKTQYF. In DNA, the CDR3 is TGTGCCAGTAGTATAGTGACAGGGGGAAAGACCCAGTACTTC.

This clone came up once. The chain carries TRBV18 and TRBJ1-4, with 7 positions matching TRBD1. With V trimmed by 3 bases and J by 3 bases, 10 bases remained unmatched. The CDR3 length is 17 residues. From germline, CDR1 is KGHSH and CDR2 LQKENI. CDR3 sequence (DNA): TGTGCCAGCTCACCTTTCCTACAGGGGCGGTCTAATGAAAAACTGTTTTTT. Translation gives CASSPFLQGRSNEKLFF.

The table lists this clone with a count of one. The chain carries TRBV6-2 or TRBV6-3 and TRBJ2-1; maybe TRBD2 (5 bases). Trimming took off 2 bases at V and 4 bases at J, with 15 bases between the two ends. The V gene's germline CDR1 is MNHEY and CDR2 SVGEGT. The CDR3 loop spans 16 amino acids. The CDR3 region has the DNA TGTGCCAGCAGTTACGGAAGCGGCCCGCCTTACAATGAGCAGTTCTTC. This encodes CASSYGSGPPYNEQFF.

V gene TRBV4-1 combines with J gene TRBJ1-5, with 7 bases matching TRBD1. The V segment lost 6 bases and the J segment 4 bases; nucleotides outside the gene matches: 18. There are 18 residues in the CDR3. The V gene's germline CDR1 is MGHRA and CDR2 YSYEKL. The CDR3 loop is CASRQETGDVPLNQPQHF. The CDR3 coding sequence is TGCGCCAGCAGACAGGAAACAGGGGATGTTCCCTTAAATCAGCCCCAGCATTTT.